This T cell receptor beta chain was recorded in a study of PD-L1 blockade in urothelial cancer. About the research overall: Analysis of the blood was performed 3 weeks (second dose) and 6 weeks after treatment start. When blood samples were assessed, the median T cell count was some 150,000. Whole-study results and caveats: When pretreatment blood TCR clonality was below the median, it predicted better survival.

V was pared by 4 bases and J by 0 bases, with 10 bases of the junction left unmatched. CDR3 length: 19 amino acids. Germline V gives CDR1 LGHNA, CDR2 YNFKEQ. As to time point: pretreatment peripheral blood. This clone has only a few counts. Its specificity is unknown. Libraries were prepared by immunoSEQ multiplex PCR; TCRdb keeps only in-frame clonotypes and omits some of them. The data hold some 53,000 clones, with roughly four fifths observed a single time. Specimen: PBMCs, collected around atezolizumab (anti-PD-L1) treatment. The clonotype comes from a man between 65 and 85 years old with urothelial cancer. The gene calls are TRBV4-2 and TRBJ2-6; 9 bases are a match to TRBD1. CDR3 bases: TGTGCCAGCAGCCTACAAAGAGACAGGGGGTTCTCTGGGGCCAACGTCCTGACTTTC. Its protein product is CASSLQRDRGFSGANVLTF.